The 9 T cell receptor beta chains below come from one sample, sequenced in a study of cytomegalovirus exposure and HLA in healthy donors. Using immunoSEQ multiplex PCR, the repertoire was profiled, and TCRdb retains in-frame clones only, with some absent. The sample has 95,000 to 150,000 clones, 89% seen once; the top ten hold around 1.2%. Sequenced material: PBMCs. The receptors come from a woman between 18 and 29 years old in good health and CMV-seronegative.

The chain has TRBV27 and TRBJ2-1, with 7 bases lining up with TRBD2. The CDR3 consists of 14 residues. Germline V lookup: CDR1 MNHEY, CDR2 SMNVEV (reference sequence). With 3 bases clipped from V and 8 bases from J, the junction kept 7 bases outside the gene matches. The CDR3 coding sequence is TGTGCCAGCAGTTTCAGGCGGGAGAGGTATGAGCAGTTCTTC. Translated, it gives CASSFRRERYEQFF.

The chain employs TRBV7-9 and TRBJ2-3; D remains ambiguous. Per the germline V gene, CDR1 is SEHNR and CDR2 is FQNEAQ (reference sequence). The CDR3 spans 14 residues. V lost 1 base and J 4 bases, leaving 9 bases between the germline ends. The CDR3 region has the DNA TGTGCCAGCAGCTTAGGGTCCGTAGCAGATACGCAGTATTTT. It translates to CASSLGSVADTQYF.

In its sample, this clone was seen once. CDR3 DNA: TGTGCCAGCAGCCCGGACAGCGTCTATGGCTACACCTTC. Protein sequence: CASSPDSVYGYTF. This chain uses TRBV27 with TRBJ1-2, with D maybe TRBD1 (6 bases). Germline V gives CDR1 MNHEY, CDR2 SMNVEV (reference sequence). The CDR3 contains 13 residues. Between the trimmed V and J ends, which lost 6 bases and 4 bases, there was a span of 12 bases.

This chain uses TRBV6-6 with TRBJ1-5; TRBD1 aligns across 9 bases. Germline V gene sequence: CDR1 MNHNY, CDR2 SVGAGI (reference sequence). There are 16 residues in the CDR3. V gave up 6 bases and J gave up 5 bases; unmatched junction bases: 11. The DNA of the CDR3 is TGTGCCAGCAGGGCGGGACAGGGACTAGAGGATCAGCCCCAGCATTTT. Amino acid sequence: CASRAGQGLEDQPQHF.

The chain has TRBV28 and TRBJ2-7, with 10 bases identical to TRBD1. With V trimmed by 6 bases and J by 4 bases, 6 bases remained unmatched. Germline V lookup: CDR1 MDHEN, CDR2 SYDVKM. CDR3 length: 14 residues. The CDR3 loop is CASSSDRGLYEQYV. CDR3 sequence (DNA): TGTGCCAGCAGCTCTGACAGGGGGCTTTACGAGCAGTACGTC.

The chain carries TRBV7-6 and TRBJ2-2, with 9 bases that match TRBD2. With V trimmed by 2 bases and J by 6 bases, 7 bases remained unmatched. This CDR3 spans 16 amino acids. Germline V gene lookup returns CDR1 SGHVS and CDR2 FNYEAQ. The CDR3 region is CASSLMAGGIAGELFF. In nucleotides, the CDR3 is TGTGCCAGCAGCTTAATGGCGGGAGGGATAGCCGGGGAGCTGTTTTTT.

This chain links TRBV2 with TRBJ2-1; TRBD2 aligns across 13 bases. Germline-derived CDR1 and CDR2 are SNHLY and FYNNEI. The CDR3 length is 15 residues. Losses at the gene ends were 5 bases for V and 8 bases for J; bases not matched to a gene: 6. This chain's CDR3 is CASSLTSGRVDEQFF. Written as DNA, the CDR3 is TGTGCCAGCAGTCTAACTAGCGGGAGGGTCGATGAGCAGTTCTTC. Complete variable domain (other parts from reference TRBV2 and TRBJ2-1): EPEVTQTPSHQVTQMGQEVILRCVPISNHLYFYWYRQILGQKVEFLVSFYNNEISEKSEIFDDQFSVERPDGSNFTLKIRSTKLEDSAMYFCASSLTSGRVDEQFFGPGTRLTVL.

This chain links TRBV11-2 with TRBJ2-7, with 8 bases lining up with TRBD2. Germline trimming cut 7 bases from V and 1 base from J; bases unmatched to any gene: 6. The germline V gene has CDR1 SGHAT and CDR2 FQNNGV. The length of the CDR3 is 14 residues. In nucleotides, the CDR3 is TGTGCCAGCAAACCACAGCGGGAGTCCTACGAGCAGTACTTC. This codes for CASKPQRESYEQYF.

This chain connects TRBV29-1 to TRBJ2-3; no reliable D call. Germline loops: CDR1 SQVTM, CDR2 ANQGSEA. This CDR3 is built from 12 residues. CDR3 DNA: TGCATAGATGATACGTTGACAGATACGCAGTATTTT. It specifies CIDDTLTDTQYF.